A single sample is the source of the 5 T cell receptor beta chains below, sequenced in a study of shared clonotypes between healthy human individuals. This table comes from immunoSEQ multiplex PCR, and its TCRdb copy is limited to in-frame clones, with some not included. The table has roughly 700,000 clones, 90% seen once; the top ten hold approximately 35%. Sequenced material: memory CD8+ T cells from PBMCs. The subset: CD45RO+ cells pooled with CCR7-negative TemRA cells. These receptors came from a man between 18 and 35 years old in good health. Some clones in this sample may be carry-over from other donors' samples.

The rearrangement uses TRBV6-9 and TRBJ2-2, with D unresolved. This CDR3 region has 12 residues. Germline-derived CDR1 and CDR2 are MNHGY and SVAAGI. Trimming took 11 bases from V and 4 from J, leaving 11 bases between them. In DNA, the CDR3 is TGTGCCGCATTGGCCCCCACCGGGGAGCTGTTTTTT. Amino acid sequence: CAALAPTGELFF.

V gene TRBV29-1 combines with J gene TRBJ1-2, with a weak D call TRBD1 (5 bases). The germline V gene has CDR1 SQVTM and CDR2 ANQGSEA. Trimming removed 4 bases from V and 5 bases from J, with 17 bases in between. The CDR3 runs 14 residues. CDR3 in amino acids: CSVGFGGDGYGYTF. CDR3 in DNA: TGCAGCGTTGGATTCGGGGGGGATGGATATGGCTACACCTTC.

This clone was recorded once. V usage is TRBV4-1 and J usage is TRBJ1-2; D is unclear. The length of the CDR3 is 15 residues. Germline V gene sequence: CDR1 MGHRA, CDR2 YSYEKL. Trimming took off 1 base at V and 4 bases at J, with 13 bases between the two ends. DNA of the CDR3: TGCGCCAGCAGCCAAGCTCCTCAGACCCTCTATGGCTACACCTTC. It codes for CASSQAPQTLYGYTF.

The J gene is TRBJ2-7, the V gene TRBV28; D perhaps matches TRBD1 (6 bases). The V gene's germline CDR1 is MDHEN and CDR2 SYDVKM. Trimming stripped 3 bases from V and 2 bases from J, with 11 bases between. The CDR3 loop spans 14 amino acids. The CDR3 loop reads CASSFLEGAYEQYF. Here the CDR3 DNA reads TGTGCCAGCAGTTTTCTAGAGGGGGCCTACGAGCAGTACTTC. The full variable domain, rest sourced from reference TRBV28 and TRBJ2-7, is DVKVTQSSRYLVKRTGEKVFLECVQDMDHENMFWYRQDPGLGLRLIYFSYDVKMKEKGDIPEGYSVSREKKERFSLILESASTNQTSMYLCASSFLEGAYEQYFGPGTRLTVT.

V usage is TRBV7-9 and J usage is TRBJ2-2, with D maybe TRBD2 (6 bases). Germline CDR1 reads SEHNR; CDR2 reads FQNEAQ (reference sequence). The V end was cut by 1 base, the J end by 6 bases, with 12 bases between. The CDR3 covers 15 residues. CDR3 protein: CASSLDTSGAGELFF. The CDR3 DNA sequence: TGTGCCAGCAGCTTAGATACTTCGGGAGCCGGGGAGCTGTTTTTT.